This T cell receptor beta chain was obtained from a study of blood T cell repertoires in COVID-19. Study in general: The samples span acute and convalescent COVID-19 from the United States, Italy and Spain.

Using immunoSEQ multiplex PCR, the repertoire was profiled, and TCRdb retains in-frame clones only, with some absent. The profile shows roughly 52,000 clones, roughly 80% of them singletons. Germline V gives CDR1 SGHRS, CDR2 YFSETQ. V shed 0 bases and J shed 6 bases, with 7 bases lying between them. The CDR3 spans 12 residues. Sequencing used peripheral blood. The rearrangement joins TRBV5-1 to TRBJ2-7; a possible D gene is TRBD2 (6 bases). This TCR came from a human donor in a cohort sampled during active or convalescent COVID-19. The CDR3 protein is CASSLEAGEQYF. Written as DNA, the CDR3 is TGCGCCAGCAGCTTGGAAGCGGGCGAGCAGTACTTC.